The clone carrying this T cell receptor beta chain was seen ten or more times. The antigen is undetermined. Researchers took RNA transcripts and amplified TCR beta CDR3 regions from them. First-round RT-PCR used HTBI primers; second-round multiplex PCR followed. TCRdb reprocessed the multiplex PCR reads with MiXCR, giving one entry per CDR3 protein. The sample includes about 340,000 distinct CDR3 sequences, 15% to 20% of them seen just once. This CDR3 is 18 amino acids long. The germline gives CDR1 KGHDR, CDR2 SFDVKD. V shed 4 bases and J 3 bases; nucleotides not matched to a gene: 10. The entry originates in a study of Graves' ophthalmopathy and Graves' hyperthyroidism. Study observations and caveats: Blood also harbored most expanded thyroid clonotypes above 0.001 frequency.

The sample comprised peripheral blood. The receptor comes from an adult man with Graves' ophthalmopathy. The rearrangement uses TRBV24-1 and TRBJ2-2, with TRBD1 identical over 10 bases. CDR3 sequence (DNA): TGTGCCACCAGTGAGCCCCGAAGGGGGACAGGGGACACCGGGGAGCTGTTTTTT. This translates into CATSEPRRGTGDTGELFF.